The source of this TCR beta chain is a study of T cells in localized non-small cell lung cancer (dated by TCRdb to between 2020 and 2021). In the study overall: Comparing tumors with uninvolved tumor-adjacent lungs, the study looked at the T cell repertoires of 200 to 250 patients with early-stage NSCLC. All 240 or so NSCLC patients in the cohort were treatment-naive and had localized lung tumors that were resected. A mean age of around 66 years was recorded for the NSCLC patients, of whom approximately 130 were male and 85 to 110 were female.

At diagnosis, peripheral blood, uninvolved tumor-adjacent lung and tumor were collected and stored as a combination of fresh-frozen and FFPE material. For TCR repertoire profiling, blood samples were analyzed in the form of peripheral blood mononuclear cells. Broad study findings and their caveats: A median of 57 of the top 100 tumor clones were detected in paired uninvolved adjacent lung, and 25 to 35 of these tumor clones were also found among the top 100 clones of the paired uninvolved adjacent lung. Uninvolved tumor-adjacent lung showed the highest T cell clonality, higher than tumor, which suggests more focused antigenic responses in the adjacent lung. Higher blood T cell density associated with longer overall survival, while higher adjacent-lung clonality associated with shorter survival. Because multi-region tumor sequencing was not performed, intratumor heterogeneity could not be ruled out. Because the study design was exploratory, TCR variables were selected using unadjusted p-values without false-discovery rate correction.

The CDR3 covers 15 residues, taking in both the cysteine and the phenylalanine. The DNA shown is the 45-base CDR3, in frame from base 1. Trimming leaves V shorter by 8 bases and J shorter by 5 bases, with the junction holding 12 bases beyond the gene matches. For CDR1 and CDR2, the germline V gene (reference sequence) lists LNHDA and SQIVND. For this clone: The specificity of this receptor is unknown. The record has no base qualities; no much larger clone is one base away.

TCR beta CDR3 regions were sequenced from DNA using the immunoSEQ Assay. From the authors' description of their analysis: T cell density was computed as TCR beta template counts normalized to usable DNA estimated by amplifying housekeeping genes. Richness was estimated with the preseqR package, extrapolating to 400,000 templates for PBMC samples and 120,000 templates for tissue samples. Clonality was calculated as one minus Pielou's evenness. Tissue-enriched TCRs were identified by differential abundance testing using productive amino-acid clonotypes, minimum total count 5 and alpha 0.1. The Jaccard Index and the Morisita Overlap Index were used to measure repertoire overlap between compartments. GLIPH grouped TCR beta CDR3s together with public tetramer-defined viral CDR3s, and a viral motif had to include at least three viral sequences and show V-gene enrichment. The source is immuneACCESS, and TCRdb retained only in-frame sequences with V and J called. Part of the clones is not carried over; for the studies checked, unresolved V genes explain less than half of this, and the remainder is unexplained. That table furnishes V, J and clone size, whereas the DNA furnished D and trimming. This sample comprises some 35,000 clones, more than 80% of them detected only once. Approximately 6.9% of the sample is taken by the ten largest.

The source of this sequence is a female donor of 60 years or more with stage I lung adenocarcinoma. The material sequenced was peripheral blood, taken before any cancer treatment. The sequence joins TRBV19 to TRBJ1-5, with 7 middle bases fitting TRBD1. The sequenced DNA: TGTGCCAGTGGGGACGGGACAGCGCCCTATCAGCCCCAGCATTTT. It encodes CASGDGTAPYQPQHF.